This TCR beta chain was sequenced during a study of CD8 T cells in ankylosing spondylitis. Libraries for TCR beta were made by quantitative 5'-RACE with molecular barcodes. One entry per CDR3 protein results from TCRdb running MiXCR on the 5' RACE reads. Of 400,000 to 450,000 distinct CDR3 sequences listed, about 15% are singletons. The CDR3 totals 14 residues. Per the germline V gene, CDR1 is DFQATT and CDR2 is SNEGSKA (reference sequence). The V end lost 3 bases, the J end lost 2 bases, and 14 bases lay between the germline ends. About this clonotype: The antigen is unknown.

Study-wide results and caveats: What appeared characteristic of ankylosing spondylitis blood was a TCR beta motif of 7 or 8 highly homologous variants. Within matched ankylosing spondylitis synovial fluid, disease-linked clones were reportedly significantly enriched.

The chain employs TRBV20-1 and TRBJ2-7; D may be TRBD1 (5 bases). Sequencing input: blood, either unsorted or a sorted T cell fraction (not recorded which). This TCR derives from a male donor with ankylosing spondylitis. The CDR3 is CSARHRQSTYEQYF. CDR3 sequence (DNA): TGCAGTGCTAGGCACAGACAGTCTACCTACGAGCAGTACTTC.